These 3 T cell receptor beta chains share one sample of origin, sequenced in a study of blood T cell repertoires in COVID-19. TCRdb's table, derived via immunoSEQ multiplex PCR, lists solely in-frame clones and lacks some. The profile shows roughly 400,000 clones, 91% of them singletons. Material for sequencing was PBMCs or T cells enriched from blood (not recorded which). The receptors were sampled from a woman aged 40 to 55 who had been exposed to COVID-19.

CDR3 in DNA: TGTGCCAGCAGAGGACAGGGAAAAAACACCATATATTTT. It encodes CASRGQGKNTIYF. The chain combines TRBV6-5 with TRBJ1-3; 8 bases fit TRBD1. With V trimmed by 6 bases and J by 6 bases, 4 bases remained unmatched. There are 13 residues in the CDR3. Germline lookup yields CDR1 MNHEY and CDR2 SVGAGI.

The CDR3 nucleotides read TGTGCCACCAGTGAGGGACAGGACAACTACACCTTC. Its translation: CATSEGQDNYTF. The chain joins TRBV24-1 to TRBJ1-2; TRBD1 agrees at 8 bases. Looked up from germline, CDR1 is KGHDR and CDR2 is SFDVKD. The V segment lost 4 bases and the J segment 10 bases; nucleotides outside the gene matches: 4. The CDR3 totals 12 residues.

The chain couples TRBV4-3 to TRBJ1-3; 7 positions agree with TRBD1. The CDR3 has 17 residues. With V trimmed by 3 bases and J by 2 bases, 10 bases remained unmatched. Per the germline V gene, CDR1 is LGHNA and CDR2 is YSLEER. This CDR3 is CASSHFSTGAAGNTIYF. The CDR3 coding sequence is TGCGCCAGCAGCCATTTTAGCACAGGGGCGGCTGGAAACACCATATATTTT.